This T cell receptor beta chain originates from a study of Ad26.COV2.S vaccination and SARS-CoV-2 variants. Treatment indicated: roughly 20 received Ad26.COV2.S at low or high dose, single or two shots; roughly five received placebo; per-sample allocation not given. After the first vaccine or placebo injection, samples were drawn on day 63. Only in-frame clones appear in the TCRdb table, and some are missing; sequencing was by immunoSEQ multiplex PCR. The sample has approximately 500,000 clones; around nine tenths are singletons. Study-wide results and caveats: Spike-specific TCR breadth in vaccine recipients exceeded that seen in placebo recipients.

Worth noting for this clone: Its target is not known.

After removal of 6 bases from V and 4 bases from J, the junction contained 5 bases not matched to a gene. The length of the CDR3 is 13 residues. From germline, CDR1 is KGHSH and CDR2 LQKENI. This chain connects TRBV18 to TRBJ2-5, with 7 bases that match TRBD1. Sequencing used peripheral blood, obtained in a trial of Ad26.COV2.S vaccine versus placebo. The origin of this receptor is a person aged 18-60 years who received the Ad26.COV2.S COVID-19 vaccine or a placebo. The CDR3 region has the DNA TGTGCCAGCTCGACAGGGATATTAGAGACCCAGTACTTC. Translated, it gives CASSTGILETQYF.